A single sample is the source of the 32 T cell receptor beta chains below, sequenced in a study of vaccination effects on CD4 cells after COVID-19. The assay was immunoSEQ multiplex PCR, and TCRdb's table has in-frame clones only and misses some. The sample has roughly 41,000 clones, about 70% seen once. What these receptors recognize is not known. Antigen-specific CD4+ T cells were first expanded with viral peptide pools by the ViraFEST assay and only then sequenced. Researchers isolated CD4+ T cells once approximately eleven days of culture had elapsed. Each participant was administered two doses of either the BNT162b2 or the mRNA-1273 vaccine. Source: CD4+ T cells from PBMCs cultured with HCoV-OC43 spike peptides, taken after COVID-19 vaccination. Subset given: HCoV-OC43 spike overlapping peptide pool stimulation. All receptors derive from a human donor who received a COVID-19 vaccine.

The CDR3 nucleotides are TGTGCCAGCAGCCAAGATAACAGAGGCACAGATACGCAGTATTTT. This sequence encodes CASSQDNRGTDTQYF. The V and J genes are TRBV3-1 (or the pseudogene TRBV3-2) and TRBJ2-3, with unresolved D. This CDR3 contains 15 residues. Per germline, CDR1 LGHDT and CDR2 YNNKEL (reference sequence). V dropped 0 bases and J dropped 1 base, with 8 bases sitting between them.

This chain uses TRBV15 with TRBJ1-2; the D is unclear. The CDR3 has 15 residues. The V gene lost 3 bases and the J gene lost 3 bases, with 14 bases spanning the gap. Germline V gene lookup returns CDR1 LNHNV and CDR2 YYDKDF (reference sequence). The CDR3: CATSSSGHGDYGYTF. In DNA form, the CDR3 reads TGTGCCACCAGCAGTTCAGGCCACGGCGACTATGGCTACACCTTC.

This clone occurred once. The chain combines TRBV7-2 with TRBJ1-4; 9 bases line up with TRBD1. This CDR3 comprises 15 residues. Germline trimming cut 5 bases from V and 7 bases from J; bases unmatched to any gene: 8. CDR1 and CDR2 from the germline V gene are SGHTA and FQGNSA. DNA for the CDR3: TGTGCCAGCAGCATGCAACAGGGGGCGGGTGAAAAACTGTTTTTT. Its protein is CASSMQQGAGEKLFF.

The V gene is TRBV19, the J gene TRBJ2-7; TRBD2 matches at 15 bases. The length of the CDR3 is 19 residues. Germline lookup yields CDR1 LNHDA and CDR2 SQIVND (reference sequence). Trimming took 3 bases from V and 1 from J; bases not matched to a gene: 10. Here the CDR3 reads CASSIGTSGGFLSSYEQYF. The CDR3 DNA sequence: TGTGCCAGTAGTATTGGGACTAGCGGGGGGTTCCTCTCTTCCTACGAGCAGTACTTC. Full variable domain (missing parts from reference TRBV19 and TRBJ2-7): DGGITQSPKYLFRKEGQNVTLSCEQNLNHDAMYWYRQDPGQGLRLIYYSQIVNDFQKGDIAEGYSVSREKKESFPLTVTSAQKNPTAFYLCASSIGTSGGFLSSYEQYFGPGTRLTVT.

This rearrangement joins TRBV7-9 to TRBJ2-7, with D perhaps being TRBD1 or TRBD2 (5 bases each). V shed 5 bases and J shed 3 bases, with 17 bases lying between them. The length of the CDR3 is 15 residues. From germline, CDR1 is SEHNR and CDR2 FQNEAQ (reference sequence). CDR3 loop: CASSRRDPTHYEQYF. CDR3 bases: TGTGCCAGCAGCCGCCGGGACCCAACACACTACGAGCAGTACTTC.

This CDR3 reads CASSPPGLAGSEQFF. The DNA of the CDR3 is TGTGCCAGCTCACCACCGGGACTAGCGGGGAGCGAGCAGTTCTTC. The chain is built from TRBV18 and TRBJ2-1, with 13 bases fitting TRBD2. V lost 0 bases and J lost 10; bases outside the gene matches: 3. Germline CDR1 KGHSH, CDR2 LQKENI. The CDR3 totals 15 residues.

This chain joins TRBV6-5 and TRBJ2-3, with 8 bases fitting TRBD1. J was trimmed by 6 bases and V by 8 bases; bases with no gene match: 13. The germline V gene has CDR1 MNHEY and CDR2 SVGAGI. The CDR3 extends over 15 amino acids. CDR3 DNA sequence: TGTGCCAGCCGACCGGGACAGGCCTCATCGGATACGCAGTATTTT. Translating it yields CASRPGQASSDTQYF.

The chain has TRBV10-3 and TRBJ2-2, with D possibly being TRBD1 (6 bases). V shed 11 bases and J shed 1 base, with 20 bases lying between them. Germline lookup yields CDR1 ENHRY and CDR2 SYGVKD. The CDR3 has 16 amino acids. The DNA of the CDR3 is TGTGCCGCAAGGACAGCAAACCTGGGGAACACCGGGGAGCTGTTTTTT. This encodes CAARTANLGNTGELFF.

Points on this clone: Sequence at one end of the junction differs from germline and may be a read error. Here the CDR3 reads CASSLEREGDTDTQYF. The CDR3 nucleotides read TGTGCCAGTAGTTTAGAGCGGGAGGGGGACACAGATACGCAGTATTTT. The chain links TRBV19 to TRBJ2-3, with 10 bases lining up with TRBD2. This CDR3 is 16 amino acids long. Germline V CDR1 and CDR2: LNHDA, SQIVND (reference sequence).

The chain joins TRBV4-1 to TRBJ2-2, with 7 nucleotides matching TRBD1. Germline CDR1 MGHRA, CDR2 YSYEKL. The V and J ends lost 1 base and 6 bases, in that order; junction bases with no gene match: 5. The CDR3 consists of 15 residues. The CDR3 spells CASSQGLQGSGELFF. The CDR3, as DNA: TGCGCCAGCAGCCAAGGCCTACAGGGGTCCGGGGAGCTGTTTTTT.

Details on this clone: The CDR3 end shows no conserved phenylalanine or tryptophan, and so a read error is likely. The DNA is left out, because the CDR3 cannot be placed on it with certainty; the CDR3 is given as TCRdb lists it. CDR3 amino acids: CASLLGTGL. J is TRBJ1-4 and V is TRBV12-3 or TRBV12-4; the tabulated D call, TRBD1, remains unverified against the DNA. The CDR3 comprises 9 residues, both ends counted.

This clone came up many times. This chain connects TRBV11-3 to TRBJ2-1; TRBD2 agrees at 7 bases. Looked up from germline, CDR1 is SGHNT and CDR2 is YENEEA. With 0 bases clipped from V and 9 bases from J, the junction kept 14 bases outside the gene matches. The CDR3 extends over 17 amino acids. The CDR3 nucleotides read TGTGCCAGCAGCTTAGATCAGGGCGGGAGCTTCCCCGGTGAGCAGTTCTTC. This codes for CASSLDQGGSFPGEQFF.

The V gene is TRBV5-5, the J gene TRBJ2-3; D uncertain. This CDR3 has 14 amino acids. Looked up from germline, CDR1 is SGHKS and CDR2 is YYEKEE (reference sequence). The V end lost 1 base, the J end lost 1 base, and 7 bases lay between the germline ends. The CDR3 DNA follows: TGTGCCAGCAGCTTGAACAGACGCACAGATACGCAGTATTTT. Translation gives CASSLNRRTDTQYF.

In its sample, this clone was seen once. J is TRBJ2-7 and V is TRBV27, with D perhaps matching TRBD1 or TRBD2 (5 bases each). Trimming removed 2 bases at V and 1 base at J, with 18 bases between. The length of the CDR3 is 17 residues. Germline V gives CDR1 MNHEY, CDR2 SMNVEV (reference sequence). This CDR3 is CASSLKVGDGYSYEQYF. The CDR3 DNA reads TGTGCCAGCAGTTTAAAAGTCGGGGACGGCTATTCCTACGAGCAGTACTTC.

The chain uses TRBV19 and TRBJ2-7; 11 bases map to TRBD1. Germline CDR1 is LNHDA and CDR2 is SQIVND (reference sequence). The CDR3 extends over 16 amino acids. V shed 4 bases and J 0 bases; nucleotides not matched to a gene: 5. CDR3 amino acids: CASSRAGTGGSYEQYF. The CDR3 DNA sequence: TGTGCCAGTAGTAGGGCAGGGACAGGGGGCTCCTACGAGCAGTACTTC.

The rearrangement uses TRBV27 and TRBJ1-2, with D perhaps matching TRBD1 (6 bases). The germline gives CDR1 MNHEY, CDR2 SMNVEV (reference sequence). There are 14 residues in the CDR3. V lost 5 bases and J 6 bases, leaving 16 bases between the germline ends. The DNA of the CDR3 is TGTGCCAGCAGTACACGCCGACAGGTTGATGGCTACACCTTC. It yields the protein CASSTRRQVDGYTF.

The rearrangement uses TRBV5-1 and TRBJ2-7, with 9 nucleotides matching TRBD2. CDR1 and CDR2 (germline): SGHRS, YFSETQ. V was clipped by 0 bases and J by 7 bases; unmatched bases: 11. This CDR3 region has 16 residues. The CDR3 DNA follows: TGCGCCAGCAGCTTGGGAGTGGGCGGGAGGGCTGAGGAGCAGTACTTC. Translation gives CASSLGVGGRAEEQYF.

The rearrangement links TRBV12-3 or TRBV12-4 to TRBJ2-1; D is unclear. Trimming left V 1 base short and J 3 bases short, with 4 bases between. There are 13 residues in the CDR3. The chain's CDR3 is CASSLDSYNEQFF. CDR3 DNA: TGTGCCAGCAGTTTAGACAGCTACAATGAGCAGTTCTTC.

In this sample, this clone turned up once. The chain is built from TRBV30 and TRBJ1-4; D uncertain. This CDR3 is 11 amino acids long. The ends were cut back, 4 bases at V and 11 bases at J, with 11 bases in the middle. Germline CDR1 and CDR2: GTSNPN and SVGIG (reference sequence). The CDR3 protein is CAWTLTGKLFF. The CDR3 DNA reads as TGTGCCTGGACCCTAACTGGGAAACTGTTTTTT.

This rearrangement joins TRBV7-9 to TRBJ1-1; tentative D call: TRBD1 (5 bases). This CDR3 contains 13 residues. Germline V gene data show CDR1 as SEHNR and CDR2 as FQNEAQ (reference sequence). The V end lost 11 bases, the J end lost 2 bases, and 15 bases lay between the germline ends. The CDR3, as DNA: TGTGCCGCCCAGGGTGGAATAAACACTGAAGCTTTCTTT. It yields the protein CAAQGGINTEAFF.

The V call is TRBV7-2, the J call TRBJ1-2; D call uncertain. The CDR3 spans 11 residues. Germline CDR1 is SGHTA and CDR2 is FQGNSA. Trimming took 2 bases from V and 8 from J, leaving 6 bases between them. As DNA, the CDR3 is TGTGCCAGCAGCTTAATGGAAGGCTACACCTTC. As protein: CASSLMEGYTF. The complete variable domain, with remaining parts taken from reference TRBV7-2 and TRBJ1-2, reads GAGVSQSPSNKVTEKGKDVELRCDPISGHTALYWYRQSLGQGLEFLIYFQGNSAPDKSGLPSDRFSAERTGGSVSTLTIQRTQQEDSAVYLCASSLMEGYTFGSGTRLTVV.

This chain links TRBV12-3 or TRBV12-4 with TRBJ2-7, with D perhaps matching TRBD1 (6 bases). With 5 bases removed from V and 6 bases from J, the gap between germline ends came to 11 bases. This CDR3 comprises 12 residues. The CDR3 reads CASSRDNREQYF. DNA for the CDR3: TGTGCCAGCAGTAGGGACAACCGCGAGCAGTACTTC.

The chain recombines TRBV30 with TRBJ2-6; D is possibly TRBD1 (5 bases). Trimming stripped 4 bases from V and 1 base from J, with 8 bases between. This CDR3 contains 14 residues. The germline gives CDR1 GTSNPN, CDR2 SVGIG (reference sequence). This CDR3 is CAWTRTSGANVLTF. The CDR3 nucleotides are TGTGCCTGGACAAGGACATCTGGGGCCAACGTCCTGACTTTC.

The chain employs TRBV3-1 (or the pseudogene TRBV3-2) and TRBJ1-1; 8 bases are shared with TRBD1. Trimming removed 3 bases from V and 1 base from J; junction bases left unmatched: 4. Germline assignment: CDR1 LGHDT and CDR2 YNNKEL (reference sequence). The CDR3 contains 15 residues. This chain's CDR3 is CASSQTGVRNTEAFF. CDR3 coding DNA: TGTGCCAGCAGCCAGACAGGGGTAAGGAACACTGAAGCTTTCTTT.

The chain uses TRBV6-1 and TRBJ2-3, with 14 positions matching TRBD2. V trimming: 4 bases; J trimming: 6 bases; junction bases outside the gene matches: 6. Germline V lookup: CDR1 MNHNS, CDR2 SASEGT. The CDR3 spans 16 residues. The CDR3 nucleotides are TGTGCCAGCAGTGGGGGGACTAGCGGGAGCGGCGATACGCAGTATTTT. This encodes CASSGGTSGSGDTQYF.

This clone appeared a few times. The rearrangement links TRBV19 to TRBJ1-2; D perhaps matches TRBD1 (6 bases). Germline V gene data show CDR1 as LNHDA and CDR2 as SQIVND (reference sequence). Trimming removed 5 bases from V and 4 bases from J, with 17 bases in between. CDR3 size: 15 residues. The CDR3 is CASSVGQSFAYGYTF. The CDR3, as DNA: TGTGCCAGTAGTGTCGGACAGTCCTTCGCCTATGGCTACACCTTC.

The rearrangement joins TRBV18 to TRBJ1-2; tentative D call: TRBD1 (5 bases). Germline CDR1 is KGHSH and CDR2 is LQKENI. V lost 3 bases and J 0 bases, leaving 17 bases between the germline ends. The CDR3 covers 17 residues. CDR3 nucleotide sequence: TGTGCCAGCTCACCTTTAACAGGCAAGAGAACTAACTATGGCTACACCTTC. Its translation is CASSPLTGKRTNYGYTF.

The J gene is TRBJ1-2, the V gene TRBV12-5; 7 nucleotides line up with TRBD1. J was trimmed by 2 bases and V by 0 bases; bases with no gene match: 0. The CDR3 spans 14 residues. Germline values: CDR1 LGHNT, CDR2 FRNRAP. CDR3 nucleotide sequence: TGTGCTAGTGGTTTGGTGGGACAGAACTATGGCTACACCTTC. It yields the protein CASGLVGQNYGYTF.

A few counts support this clone. The chain combines TRBV4-1 with TRBJ1-3, with D perhaps matching TRBD1 (5 bases). V lost 4 bases and J 3 bases, leaving 16 bases between the germline ends. Germline CDR1 MGHRA, CDR2 YSYEKL. The CDR3 extends over 16 amino acids. CDR3 DNA sequence: TGCGCCAGCAGCCGCACCCCCAGGGAGGGTGGAAACACCATATATTTT. Encoded protein: CASSRTPREGGNTIYF.

This chain joins TRBV6-5 and TRBJ1-2; D unclear. Trimming left V 0 bases short and J 7 bases short, with 15 bases between. The CDR3 runs 15 residues. Germline CDR1 MNHEY, CDR2 SVGAGI. The CDR3 coding sequence is TGTGCCAGCAGTTACTCGAGATCGGGGTTGGGTGGCTACACCTTC. Its protein product is CASSYSRSGLGGYTF.

V and J are TRBV6-1 and TRBJ2-1; D ambiguous. V lost 2 bases, J lost 7 bases, and 6 bases lay in between. The germline CDR1 and CDR2 sequences are MNHNS and SASEGT. This CDR3 is built from 12 residues. In DNA form, the CDR3 reads TGTGCCAGCAGTGAACCCCCTAATGAGCAGTTCTTC. Translating it yields CASSEPPNEQFF.

The chain couples TRBV5-1 to TRBJ1-4, with 9 nucleotides matching TRBD1. Trimming removed 4 bases from V and 8 bases from J; junction bases left unmatched: 3. The germline CDR1 and CDR2 sequences are SGHRS and YFSETQ. This CDR3 region has 13 residues. The CDR3 is CASSRTGEEKLFF. The CDR3 nucleotides read TGCGCCAGCAGCAGGACAGGGGAGGAAAAACTGTTTTTT.